These 22 T cell receptor beta chains were all obtained from the same sample, sequenced in a study of CD8 T cells in Susac syndrome. About 0.45 to 1 ug RNA was reverse transcribed with random hexamers. MiXCR, run by TCRdb on the immunoSEQ multiplex PCR reads, gives a single entry per CDR3 protein. The table records about 200,000 distinct CDR3 sequences, nearly 95% of them present only once. Sequencing was done on a sample of CD4+ T cells from PBMCs. All receptors derive from a human donor with multiple sclerosis.

The J gene is TRBJ2-7, the V gene TRBV12-3 or TRBV12-4; D might be TRBD1 (7 bases). Between the trimmed V and J ends, which lost 6 bases and 7 bases, there was a span of 19 bases. The CDR3 runs 14 residues. As DNA, the CDR3 is TGTGCCAGCAGAGGAGGAGGGGGCCGCCGGGAGCAGTACTTC. It yields the protein CASRGGGGRREQYF.

The chain combines TRBV29-1 with TRBJ1-1, with TRBD1 matching over 11 bases. The V segment lost 7 bases and the J segment 8 bases; nucleotides outside the gene matches: 15. The germline V gene has CDR1 SQVTM and CDR2 ANQGSEA. The CDR3 loop spans 15 amino acids. DNA of the CDR3: TGCAGCGGGGACAGGGGGGGCTTTGGGAGCAACGAAGCTTTCTTT. Translated: CSGDRGGFGSNEAFF. Looking up the rest from reference TRBV29-1 and TRBJ1-1 gives the full variable domain: SAVISQKPSRDICQRGTSLTIQCQVDSQVTMMFWYRQQPGQSLTLIATANQGSEATYESGFVIDKFPISRPNLTFSTLTVSNMSPEDSSIYLCSGDRGGFGSNEAFFGQGTRLTVV.

CDR3 in DNA: TGTGCCAGCAGGAGGAGGAGCGAGACAGATACGCAGTATTTT. It specifies CASRRRSETDTQYF. The rearrangement joins TRBV3-1 to TRBJ2-3; D is possibly TRBD2 (5 bases). V shed 6 bases and J shed 3 bases, with 13 bases lying between them. Germline V lookup: CDR1 LGHDT, CDR2 YNNKEL (reference sequence). The CDR3 has 14 amino acids.

This clonotype was detected only a few times. This rearrangement joins TRBV12-5 to TRBJ2-5, with D tentatively TRBD2 (6 bases). Germline V CDR1 and CDR2: LGHNT, FRNRAP. The CDR3 length is 13 residues. Trimming removed 5 bases at V and 5 bases at J, with 12 bases between. The CDR3 bases are TGTGCTAGTGGTCGTAGCGGCGGGGAGACCCAGTACTTC. Translation: CASGRSGGETQYF.

V is TRBV20-1 and J is TRBJ2-5, with 8 bases lining up with TRBD2. Unmatched junction bases numbered 10, after V lost 8 bases and J lost 5 bases. Germline V gives CDR1 DFQATT, CDR2 SNEGSKA (reference sequence). The CDR3 has 13 residues. CDR3 sequence: CSTSGLAVETQYF. The DNA of the CDR3 is TGCAGTACCTCCGGACTAGCCGTGGAGACCCAGTACTTC.

The chain links TRBV20-1 to TRBJ2-5, with unresolved D. Germline loops: CDR1 DFQATT, CDR2 SNEGSKA (reference sequence). Trimming took 1 base from V and 1 from J, leaving 13 bases between them. The CDR3 runs 15 residues. CDR3 region: CSARGTVFLQETQYF. The CDR3 DNA reads as TGCAGTGCTAGAGGGACGGTGTTCCTCCAAGAGACCCAGTACTTC.

The V call is TRBV12-3 or TRBV12-4, the J call TRBJ1-4, with a tentative D call TRBD1 (5 bases). V lost 7 bases and J 5 bases, leaving 14 bases between the germline ends. This CDR3 has 14 amino acids. CDR3 region: CASNLGRINEKLFF. The CDR3 nucleotides read TGTGCCAGCAACCTGGGACGGATAAATGAAAAACTGTTTTTT.

CDR3 DNA sequence: TGTGCCAGCAGCCAAGATGGCCGGGGGCCGACACAGTTCTTC. It specifies CASSQDGRGPTQFF. The chain has TRBV3-1 and TRBJ2-1; D assignment may be TRBD1 or TRBD2 (6 bases each). V was trimmed by 0 bases and J by 13 bases, leaving 16 bases between them. Germline assignment: CDR1 LGHDT and CDR2 YNNKEL (reference sequence). The CDR3 has 14 amino acids.

In its sample, this clonotype was seen once. The chain employs TRBV3-1 and TRBJ1-6; no definite D call. CDR3 length: 14 amino acids. V was clipped by 4 bases and J by 11 bases, with 15 bases between them. Germline-derived CDR1 and CDR2 are LGHDT and YNNKEL (reference sequence). This chain's CDR3 is CASSPRAREAPLHF. CDR3 bases: TGTGCCAGCAGCCCCCGGGCCAGAGAAGCACCCCTCCACTTT.

The J gene is TRBJ1-2, the V gene TRBV29-1, with D possibly being TRBD1 (5 bases). The CDR3 totals 11 residues. Germline V gene data show CDR1 as SQVTM and CDR2 as ANQGSEA. Trimming took 8 bases from V and 2 from J, leaving 9 bases between them. Here the CDR3 reads CSSTDNYGYTF. The CDR3 DNA reads TGCAGCTCGACAGACAACTATGGCTACACCTTC. Looking up the rest from reference TRBV29-1 and TRBJ1-2 gives the full variable domain: SAVISQKPSRDICQRGTSLTIQCQVDSQVTMMFWYRQQPGQSLTLIATANQGSEATYESGFVIDKFPISRPNLTFSTLTVSNMSPEDSSIYLCSSTDNYGYTFGSGTRLTVV.

This clonotype was found once. The CDR3 nucleotides are TGCAGTGCTCCCCTAAGACCATCGCAACGGGAGCAGTTCTTC. Its translation: CSAPLRPSQREQFF. The chain is built from TRBV20-1 and TRBJ2-1, with D unclear. The CDR3 totals 14 residues. Trimming took off 5 bases at V and 10 bases at J, with 21 bases between the two ends. CDR1 is DFQATT, CDR2 SNEGSKA, per germline (reference sequence).

The CDR3 coding sequence is TGTGCCAGCAGTTACTATCGACCCGTCAGGGGGAACAATCAGCCCCAGCATTTT. It translates to CASSYYRPVRGNNQPQHF. The rearrangement links TRBV6-5 to TRBJ1-5; 7 bases are a match to TRBD1. CDR1 is MNHEY, CDR2 SVGAGI, per germline. The CDR3 is made up of 18 amino acids. J lost 3 bases, V lost 1 base, and 12 bases had no gene match.

The rearrangement joins TRBV5-8 to TRBJ1-5; possibly TRBD1 for D (6 bases). This CDR3 has 15 amino acids. Germline V gene data show CDR1 as SGHTS and CDR2 as YDEGEE. Trimming removed 5 bases at V and 3 bases at J, with 15 bases between. This chain's CDR3 is CASRHGQLYNQPQHF. CDR3 sequence (DNA): TGTGCCAGCAGACACGGACAGCTCTACAATCAGCCCCAGCATTTT.

V usage is TRBV27 and J usage is TRBJ2-1; TRBD2 aligns across 12 bases. Germline V gene data show CDR1 as MNHEY and CDR2 as SMNVEV (reference sequence). The ends lost 6 bases at V and 4 bases at J; junction bases unmatched: 7. This CDR3 is built from 16 residues. DNA of the CDR3: TGTGCCAGCAGCCGCGGACTAGCGGGGAAATACAATGAGCAGTTCTTC. This codes for CASSRGLAGKYNEQFF.

The CDR3 nucleotides read TGTGCCAGCAGCCAAGCCGTAACCGGGTACGAGCAGTACTTC. Protein: CASSQAVTGYEQYF. The chain recombines TRBV3-1 with TRBJ2-7; no firm D call. CDR3 length equals 14 residues. The ends were cut back, 1 base at V and 4 bases at J, with 11 bases in the middle. CDR1 and CDR2 from the germline V gene are LGHDT and YNNKEL (reference sequence).

The chain has TRBV24-1 and TRBJ2-1, with unresolved D. This CDR3 is 12 amino acids long. The V gene lost 8 bases and the J gene lost 3 bases, with 7 bases spanning the gap. In germline, CDR1 is KGHDR, CDR2 SFDVKD. The CDR3 loop is CATTSDYNEQFF. The CDR3 DNA follows: TGTGCCACCACAAGCGACTACAATGAGCAGTTCTTC.

The V and J genes are TRBV15 and TRBJ2-7; TRBD1 is a possible D gene (6 bases). Germline assignment: CDR1 LNHNV and CDR2 YYDKDF (reference sequence). The CDR3 totals 16 residues. V was trimmed by 9 bases and J by 0 bases, leaving 21 bases between them. The CDR3 DNA reads as TGTGCCACGAGTTCCACCGGGACACCGGACTCCTACGAGCAGTACTTC. It translates to CATSSTGTPDSYEQYF.

This chain uses TRBV7-3 with TRBJ2-1, with 14 bases that match TRBD2. Germline V gene data show CDR1 as SGHTA and CDR2 as FQGTGA. The V and J ends lost 5 bases and 8 bases, in that order; junction bases with no gene match: 5. The CDR3 has 15 amino acids. In DNA form, the CDR3 reads TGTGCCAGCAGCCGGACTAGCGGGAGGTGGGATGAGCAGTTCTTC. Encoded protein: CASSRTSGRWDEQFF.

The chain uses TRBV9 and TRBJ2-1, with D possibly TRBD1 on 6 matching bases. The CDR3 runs to 14 residues. Looked up from germline, CDR1 is SGDLS and CDR2 is YYNGEE. Trimming left V 3 bases short and J 8 bases short, with 15 bases between. CDR3 loop: CASSARGNGHEQFF. The CDR3 region has the DNA TGTGCCAGCAGCGCCAGGGGAAATGGGCATGAGCAGTTCTTC. The variable domain in full, completed from reference TRBV9 and TRBJ2-1, reads DSGVTQTPKHLITATGQRVTLRCSPRSGDLSVYWYQQSLDQGLQFLIQYYNGEERAKGNILERFSAQQFPDLHSELNLSSLELGDSALYFCASSARGNGHEQFFGPGTRLTVL.

V is TRBV5-4 and J is TRBJ2-7; no reliable D call. The germline V gene encodes CDR1 SGHNT and CDR2 YYREEE (reference sequence). V lost 7 bases and J 3 bases, leaving 20 bases between the germline ends. The CDR3 loop spans 15 amino acids. CDR3 amino acids: CASRLETGLYYEQYF. CDR3 coding DNA: TGTGCCAGCCGCCTCGAAACCGGCCTTTACTACGAGCAGTACTTC.

This rearrangement joins TRBV4-2 to TRBJ1-6; D ambiguous. This CDR3 is 17 amino acids long. Trimming pared 0 bases from V and 8 bases from J, leaving 17 bases between. CDR1 LGHNA and CDR2 YNFKEQ come from the germline V gene. In DNA form, the CDR3 reads TGTGCCAGCAGCCAAGATCTGAGAGGGCGCGGGGATTCACCCCTCCACTTT. Translation gives CASSQDLRGRGDSPLHF.

The V call is TRBV9, the J call TRBJ2-1; D possibly matches TRBD1 or TRBD2 (5 bases each). This CDR3 contains 14 residues. Trimming took 5 bases from V and 10 from J, leaving 19 bases between them. CDR1 is SGDLS and CDR2 is YYNGEE in the germline V gene. The CDR3 region is CASSTLARDGEQFF. In nucleotides, the CDR3 is TGTGCCAGCAGTACCTTAGCGAGGGACGGGGAGCAGTTCTTC. Looking up the rest from reference TRBV9 and TRBJ2-1 gives the full variable domain: DSGVTQTPKHLITATGQRVTLRCSPRSGDLSVYWYQQSLDQGLQFLIQYYNGEERAKGNILERFSAQQFPDLHSELNLSSLELGDSALYFCASSTLARDGEQFFGPGTRLTVL.